The T cell receptor (beta chain) described here comes from a study of response to subunit inactivated influenza vaccine. TCRdb used MiXCR to reprocess the RT-PCR reads, holding one entry per CDR3 protein. The table has hundreds of thousands of distinct CDR3 sequences, 15% to 19% seen once. CDR3 length equals 14 residues. Trimming at V came to 8 bases and at J to 6 bases, leaving 11 bases not matched to a gene. Per germline, CDR1 MNHNS and CDR2 SASEGT. The clonotype was recovered from a man over 45 who received an inactivated influenza vaccine. The J gene is TRBJ1-1, the V gene TRBV6-1, with TRBD1 matching over 8 bases. Sequences were derived from PBMCs from blood, sampled 11 to 12 days after vaccination. The CDR3 reads CASCQTGVVAEAFF. CDR3 in DNA: TGTGCCAGCTGTCAGACAGGGGTTGTCGCTGAAGCTTTCTTT.